One sample yielded the 14 T cell receptor beta chains listed below, sequenced in a study of identical twins. TCRdb fed the 5' RACE reads into MiXCR, producing one record per CDR3 protein. The profile shows approximately 500,000 distinct CDR3 sequences, 24% of them singletons. This same sample was also taken into another study, of T cells expressing NK-cell markers.

The sample comprised CD4+ T cells sorted from blood. The receptors originated from a woman aged 18-35 years in good health.

In this sample, this clonotype turned up a few times. V usage is TRBV12-3 or TRBV12-4 and J usage is TRBJ1-2, with unresolved D. This CDR3 is 15 amino acids long. Trimming cost V 4 bases and J 4 bases, with 16 bases left between them. The CDR3 coding sequence is TGTGCCAGCAGTTCCAGCGATGCAGCCACCTATGGCTACACCTTC. Its protein is CASSSSDAATYGYTF.

V usage is TRBV2 and J usage is TRBJ2-7; D is unresolved. With 1 base removed from V and 3 bases from J, the gap between germline ends came to 7 bases. This CDR3 comprises 13 residues. Germline values: CDR1 SNHLY, CDR2 FYNNEI. The chain's CDR3 is CASSEGRNYEQYF. CDR3 coding DNA: TGTGCCAGCAGTGAAGGACGGAACTACGAGCAGTACTTC.

The chain couples TRBV5-5 to TRBJ2-5; D might be TRBD1 (5 bases). Trimming cost V 4 bases and J 2 bases, with 12 bases left between them. Germline CDR1 SGHKS, CDR2 YYEKEE (reference sequence). This CDR3 spans 14 amino acids. The CDR3 here is CASSLIDSQETQYF. The CDR3, as DNA: TGTGCCAGCAGCCTAATAGACAGTCAAGAGACCCAGTACTTC.

This chain uses TRBV14 with TRBJ2-5, with D perhaps assigned TRBD1 or TRBD2 (5 bases each). The length of the CDR3 is 13 residues. V gave up 5 bases and J gave up 5 bases, with 12 bases separating them. CDR1 and CDR2 from the germline V gene are SGHDN and FVKESK. CDR3 loop: CASSEGSWETQYF. CDR3 DNA sequence: TGTGCCAGCAGCGAGGGGTCCTGGGAGACCCAGTACTTC.

The rearrangement joins TRBV18 to TRBJ2-2; a weak D match, TRBD2 (6 bases). CDR1 KGHSH and CDR2 LQKENI come from the germline V gene. Trimming left V 6 bases short and J 2 bases short, with 13 bases between. CDR3 length: 15 residues. The CDR3 DNA reads as TGTGCCAGCTCTCGGGGACTCCCAAACACCGGGGAGCTGTTTTTT. This codes for CASSRGLPNTGELFF.

The J gene is TRBJ1-2, the V gene TRBV7-9; TRBD1 is a possible D gene (5 bases). The CDR3 sequence is 15 residues long. The V end lost 5 bases, the J end lost 4 bases, and 17 bases lay between the germline ends. Per germline, CDR1 SEHNR and CDR2 FQNEAQ (reference sequence). The CDR3 sequence: CASSMHQTDRYGYTF. In DNA form, the CDR3 reads TGTGCCAGCAGCATGCATCAGACAGACCGCTATGGCTACACCTTC.

The chain uses TRBV5-1 and TRBJ2-3; D is unclear. The CDR3 sequence is 16 residues long. Trimming pared 0 bases from V and 2 bases from J, leaving 13 bases between. The germline CDR1 and CDR2 sequences are SGHRS and YFSETQ. The CDR3 reads CASSLGYSFITDTQYF. CDR3 sequence (DNA): TGCGCCAGCAGCTTGGGCTACTCGTTCATCACAGATACGCAGTATTTT. The whole variable domain, remainder taken from reference TRBV5-1 and TRBJ2-3, is KAGVTQTPRYLIKTRGQQVTLSCSPISGHRSVSWYQQTPGQGLQFLFEYFSETQRNKGNFPGRFSGRQFSNSRSEMNVSTLELGDSALYLCASSLGYSFITDTQYFGPGTRLTVL.

This clonotype was seen only once. This chain links TRBV5-1 with TRBJ2-5; D might be TRBD1 (6 bases). The CDR3 is 16 residues long. V was clipped by 3 bases and J by 3 bases, with 18 bases between them. CDR1 is SGHRS, CDR2 YFSETQ, per germline. The CDR3 protein is CASSSKPTGHEETQYF. The CDR3, as DNA: TGCGCCAGCAGCTCCAAACCAACGGGACATGAAGAGACCCAGTACTTC. Supplemented by reference TRBV5-1 and TRBJ2-5, the full variable domain reads KAGVTQTPRYLIKTRGQQVTLSCSPISGHRSVSWYQQTPGQGLQFLFEYFSETQRNKGNFPGRFSGRQFSNSRSEMNVSTLELGDSALYLCASSSKPTGHEETQYFGPGTRLLVL.

This clonotype was counted a few times. This chain links TRBV20-1 with TRBJ2-3; 8 bases are a match to TRBD2. Trimming took 1 base from V and 4 from J; bases not matched to a gene: 4. CDR1 and CDR2 (germline): DFQATT, SNEGSKA (reference sequence). The CDR3 extends over 14 amino acids. The CDR3 region has the DNA TGCAGTGCTAGAGCGGGAGGGCCGCCAGATACGCAGTATTTT. Amino acid sequence: CSARAGGPPDTQYF.

This clonotype was picked up many times. The chain employs TRBV6-1 and TRBJ1-1; 7 bases are shared with TRBD1. Germline-derived CDR1 and CDR2 are MNHNS and SASEGT. With 5 bases clipped from V and 3 bases from J, the junction kept 6 bases outside the gene matches. This CDR3 is built from 14 residues. The CDR3 here is CASSRQGGDTEAFF. The CDR3, as DNA: TGTGCCAGCAGTAGACAGGGTGGGGACACTGAAGCTTTCTTT.

This clonotype was seen only a few times. The rearrangement links TRBV20-1 to TRBJ2-3, with 12 bases fitting TRBD2. V lost 4 bases and J lost 4; bases outside the gene matches: 3. This CDR3 comprises 14 residues. Germline values: CDR1 DFQATT, CDR2 SNEGSKA (reference sequence). DNA for the CDR3: TGCAGTGCTACGTCTAGCGGGAGGGCAGATACGCAGTATTTT. Translated: CSATSSGRADTQYF.

This clonotype was picked up a small number of times. V usage is TRBV30 and J usage is TRBJ2-7, with D unclear. V lost 0 bases and J 3 bases, leaving 9 bases between the germline ends. Germline CDR1 GTSNPN, CDR2 SVGIG (reference sequence). CDR3 length: 13 amino acids. CDR3 protein: CAWSVRRSYEQYF. The CDR3 nucleotides are TGTGCCTGGAGTGTAAGACGGAGCTACGAGCAGTACTTC.

The sample holds many counts of this clonotype. One junction end disagrees with the germline gene, perhaps due to a read error. The chain employs TRBV5-1 and TRBJ1-1; D is unresolved. From germline, CDR1 is SGHRS and CDR2 YFSETQ. The CDR3 is 12 amino acids. DNA for the CDR3: TGTGCCAGCAGCTTAGTGAACACTGAAGCTTTCTTT. It encodes CASSLVNTEAFF. Supplemented by reference TRBV5-1 and TRBJ1-1, the full variable domain reads KAGVTQTPRYLIKTRGQQVTLSCSPISGHRSVSWYQQTPGQGLQFLFEYFSETQRNKGNFPGRFSGRQFSNSRSEMNVSTLELGDSALYLCASSLVNTEAFFGQGTRLTVV.

This clonotype was picked up a small number of times. The chain recombines TRBV12-3 or TRBV12-4 with TRBJ2-3; D possibly matches TRBD1 or TRBD2 (5 bases each). V gave up 7 bases and J gave up 4 bases, with 18 bases separating them. The CDR3 covers 15 residues. The CDR3 coding sequence is TGTGCCAGCATGACTTGGGCCGGGGCTTCAGATACGCAGTATTTT. Translating gives CASMTWAGASDTQYF.